The present entry profiles one TCR beta chain with its context. This clonotype was picked up a small number of times. Its antigen is not yet known. The input lacks base qualities; no much larger clone sits a single base away. These data originate in a study of T cells in Graves' hyperthyroidism and ophthalmopathy (dated by TCRdb to about 2019). Regarding the study in general: Peripheral blood was sampled at the time of initial diagnosis, prior to any treatment. To identify TCR V-J signatures that set the groups apart, the researchers used a discovery cohort of roughly 100 patients, made up of 40 to 45 with Graves' ophthalmopathy and around 58 with stable Graves' hyperthyroidism. Prospective prediction of ophthalmopathy was tested in an independent validation cohort consisting of some 20 hyperthyroidism patients and 15 to 17 patients who later progressed to ophthalmopathy. For training and testing, the 100 or so patients in the discovery cohort were randomly divided in a 7:3 ratio. Thyroid tissue and blood T-cell repertoires from six Graves' hyperthyroidism patients were also compared in the study. After sampling, hyperthyroidism patients received methimazole starting at 30 mg daily, and ophthalmopathy patients received high-dose intravenous methylprednisolone. The paper describes TCR Vbeta CDR3 sequencing of 120 to 150 peripheral blood samples, made up of 43 ophthalmopathy patients, approximately 76 hyperthyroidism patients and 17 progressor patients.

Spanning cysteine to phenylalanine, the CDR3 consists of 13 amino acids. Only the CDR3 region is kept as DNA, spanning 39 bases read in frame from base 1. V is cut back by 3 bases and J by 7 bases, with 2 bases in the junction unmatched. CDR1 and CDR2 were assigned from the germline V gene as SGHRS and YFSETQ. TCR beta CDR3 regions were amplified from RNA transcripts. A first-round RT-PCR of the TCR CDR3 used the HTBI primer set with the Qiagen OneStep RT-PCR kit. Libraries were constructed in a second round of multiplex PCR, after which size selection and purification were performed. Libraries were sequenced paired-end with 100 bp reads on an Illumina HiSeq2000. The original pipeline was this. SOAPnuke was used to process the raw data, removing reads that contained adapters or uncalled bases, had a mean Phred below 15, or lacked an exact match to the constant primer or identifier. COPE v1.2.5 was used to merge high-quality paired reads, and clonotypes were defined as unique nucleotide sequences. Clonotypes were aligned to IMGT TRBV, TRBD and TRBJ reference segments using MiTCR v1.1. Only V-J combinations with frequency above 0.0001, covering 99% to 99.2% of repertoires, were analysed. A TCS score was defined as the ratio between F50 (clonal expansion) and ExV (chaos), using BLOSUM62-based TCRdist between CDR3 peptides within each V-J. Welch's t-statistics and random forest reduced roughly 530 V-J features to roughly 13, which were used in a naive Bayes classifier (R e1071). The public reads were quality trimmed at Q25 with fastp and then assembled into clones with MiXCR by TCRdb, keeping productive beta chains. When rows share a CDR3 protein, they turn into one entry using the most common DNA and genes. The V and J calls, along with clone size, are taken from TCRdb and not from the paper's own processing. The sample table lists over 400,000 distinct CDR3 sequences, about 15% of them with a count of one. The ten most abundant clones make up about 13% of the sample.

On the study overall, not on this receptor specifically: In validation, progression to ophthalmopathy was predicted by the model with about 70% sensitivity and 72.22% specificity, a median of 6.5 months before onset. Most expanded thyroid clonotypes (frequency above 0.001) were also found in blood, which suggests that blood repertoires may mirror thyroid immune responses. Sample size was not statistically predetermined, and investigators were not blinded to group allocation. A 13 V-J signature model separated ophthalmopathy from stable hyperthyroidism, with about 90% sensitivity and roughly 82% specificity in cross-validation and 80%/75% in testing.

Ophthalmopathy patients had moderately to severely active disease, with a Clinical Activity Score of 3 or more, a NOSPECS grade of 4 or more, and a disease duration of less than 3 months. Any patient with an uncontrolled infection, another autoimmune disease, pregnancy or lactation was excluded. Diagnoses were established on the basis of clinical symptoms, serum thyroxine and TRAb, thyroid ultrasound, and orbital computed tomography. PBMCs were isolated from roughly 10 ml of fresh peripheral blood by Ficoll-Paque density gradient centrifugation. Total RNA was extracted with Trizol reagent, and quality was checked on an Agilent 2100 Bioanalyzer.

The sequence links TRBV5-1 to TRBJ1-4; 8 middle bases align to TRBD1. This TCR derives from a man aged 18 to 35 with Graves' ophthalmopathy. The sequencing input was blood. The DNA sequence reads TGCGCCAGCAGCTGGGGGACAGGTGAAAAACTGTTTTTT. Its protein reads: CASSWGTGEKLFF. Full variable domain (CDR3 extended with the reference TRBV5-1 and TRBJ1-4 proteins): KAGVTQTPRYLIKTRGQQVTLSCSPISGHRSVSWYQQTPGQGLQFLFEYFSETQRNKGNFPGRFSGRQFSNSRSEMNVSTLELGDSALYLCASSWGTGEKLFFGSGTQLSVL.